This T cell receptor beta chain was identified in a study of blood T cell repertoires in COVID-19. In the study overall: The United States, Italy and Spain were the sources of the acute and convalescent COVID-19 samples. From T cells, B-cell-depleted T cells, or PBMCs came the material, which was cDNA or gDNA.

Germline V gene lookup returns CDR1 MRHNA and CDR2 SNTAGT. This CDR3 is 15 amino acids long. Trimming removed 4 bases from V and 8 bases from J; junction bases left unmatched: 4. In the original workflow: Researchers report that nucleated cell counts were estimated from reference gene primer amplification. Libraries were prepared by immunoSEQ multiplex PCR; TCRdb keeps only in-frame clonotypes and omits some of them. V, J and clone size are taken as reported in that table, and D and trimming were inferred from the DNA itself. Of roughly 66,000 clones listed, more than 65% are singletons. This clone was counted between two and nine times.

The genes are TRBV6-4 and TRBJ2-1, with 14 positions matching TRBD2. Sequencing was performed on peripheral blood. The TCR comes from a woman aged 55-75 years with acute or convalescent COVID-19. The CDR3 region has the DNA TGTGCCAGCAGTGTGACTAGCGGGGGGGCCGATGAGCAGTTCTTC. This codes for CASSVTSGGADEQFF.